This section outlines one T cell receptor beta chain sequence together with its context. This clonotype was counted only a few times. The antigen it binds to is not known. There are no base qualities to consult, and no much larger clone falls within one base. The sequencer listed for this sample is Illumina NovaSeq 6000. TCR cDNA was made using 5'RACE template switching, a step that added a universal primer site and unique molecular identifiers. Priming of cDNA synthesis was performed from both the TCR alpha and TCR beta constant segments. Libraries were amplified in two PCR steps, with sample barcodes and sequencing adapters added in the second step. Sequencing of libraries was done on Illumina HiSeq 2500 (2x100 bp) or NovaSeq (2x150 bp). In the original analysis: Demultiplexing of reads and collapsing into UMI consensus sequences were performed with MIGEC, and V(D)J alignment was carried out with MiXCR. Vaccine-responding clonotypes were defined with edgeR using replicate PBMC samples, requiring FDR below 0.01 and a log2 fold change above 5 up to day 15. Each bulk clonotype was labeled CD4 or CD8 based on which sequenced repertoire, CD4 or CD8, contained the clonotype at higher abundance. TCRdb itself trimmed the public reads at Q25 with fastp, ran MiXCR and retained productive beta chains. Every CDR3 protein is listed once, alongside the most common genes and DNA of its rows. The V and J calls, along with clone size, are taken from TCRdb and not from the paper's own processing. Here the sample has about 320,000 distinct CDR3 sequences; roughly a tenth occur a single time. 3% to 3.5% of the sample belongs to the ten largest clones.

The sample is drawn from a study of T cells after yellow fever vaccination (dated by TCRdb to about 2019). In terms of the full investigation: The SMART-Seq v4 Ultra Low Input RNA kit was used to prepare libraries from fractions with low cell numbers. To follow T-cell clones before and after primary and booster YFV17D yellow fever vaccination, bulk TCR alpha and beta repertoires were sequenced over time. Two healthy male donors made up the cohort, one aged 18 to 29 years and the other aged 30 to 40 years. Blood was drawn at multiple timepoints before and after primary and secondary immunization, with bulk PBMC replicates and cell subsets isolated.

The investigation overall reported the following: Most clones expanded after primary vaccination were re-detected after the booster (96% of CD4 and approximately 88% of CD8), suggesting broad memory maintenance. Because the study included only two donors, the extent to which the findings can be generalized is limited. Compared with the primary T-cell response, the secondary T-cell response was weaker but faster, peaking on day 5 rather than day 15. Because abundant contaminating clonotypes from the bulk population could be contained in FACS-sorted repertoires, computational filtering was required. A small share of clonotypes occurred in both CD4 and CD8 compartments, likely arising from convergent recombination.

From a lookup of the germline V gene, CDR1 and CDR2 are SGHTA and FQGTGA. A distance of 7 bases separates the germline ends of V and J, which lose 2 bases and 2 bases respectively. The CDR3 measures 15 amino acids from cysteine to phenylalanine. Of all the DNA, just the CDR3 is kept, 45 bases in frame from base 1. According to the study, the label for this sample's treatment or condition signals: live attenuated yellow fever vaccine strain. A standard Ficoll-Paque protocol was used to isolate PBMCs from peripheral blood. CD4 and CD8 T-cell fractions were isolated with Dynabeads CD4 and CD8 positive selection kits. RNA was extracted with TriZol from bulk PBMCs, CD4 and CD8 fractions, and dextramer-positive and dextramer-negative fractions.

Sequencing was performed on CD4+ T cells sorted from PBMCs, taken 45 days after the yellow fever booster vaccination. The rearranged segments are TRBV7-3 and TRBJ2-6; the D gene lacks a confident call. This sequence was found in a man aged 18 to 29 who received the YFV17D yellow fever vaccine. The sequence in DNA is TGTGCCAGCAGCTTACTCGGCGCTGGGGCCAACGTCCTGACTTTC. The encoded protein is CASSLLGAGANVLTF.